Shown below are 2 T cell receptor beta chains from a single sample sequenced in a study of neurological immune-mediated disorders. TCRdb analysed the 5' RACE reads with MiXCR anew, one entry per CDR3 protein. Among roughly 66,000 distinct CDR3 sequences listed, roughly 4.5% were seen once. Sequencing input: PBMCs. All receptors come from a woman between 65 and 79 years old with multiple sclerosis.

This clonotype was recorded many times. The chain combines TRBV6-5 with TRBJ2-7, with 8 bases matching TRBD1. The CDR3 is 13 residues long. Germline V gene lookup returns CDR1 MNHEY and CDR2 SVGAGI. The ends lost 8 bases at V and 6 bases at J; junction bases unmatched: 9. The CDR3 protein is CASRSGQGPEQYF. The CDR3 DNA sequence: TGTGCCAGCCGCTCAGGACAGGGTCCCGAGCAGTACTTC.

This clonotype was seen at least ten times. This sequence joins TRBV18 and TRBJ2-7; D tentatively fits TRBD1 or TRBD2 (5 bases each). The V gene's germline CDR1 is KGHSH and CDR2 LQKENI. V was pared by 4 bases and J by 0 bases, with 13 bases between. There are 15 residues in the CDR3. CDR3: CASSRTGTDSYEQYF. The CDR3 DNA is TGTGCCAGCTCACGTACCGGGACGGACTCCTACGAGCAGTACTTC.